A selection of T cell receptor beta chains follows, all from one sample in a study of T cell responses to AZD1222 COVID-19 vaccine. TCRdb's table, derived via immunoSEQ multiplex PCR, lists solely in-frame clones and lacks some. The table records approximately 67,000 clones, around 89% of them present only once. This sample comprised peripheral blood, obtained 28 days after the second AZD1222 dose. The receptors stem from an adult who received the AZD1222 COVID-19 vaccine. The CDR3 runs from the conserved cysteine through the conserved F or W. A D gene is named only where the DNA matches it firmly. Some rows mark clone size as missing; the rest say once, few, many or name a class of expanded clone.

j_call clone_size v_call d_call cdr3_nt cdr3_aa
TRBJ1-6 . TRBV5-6 . TGTGCCAGCAGCTTCGGATCATCGGGGGATTCACCCCTCCACTTT CASSFGSSGDSPLHF
TRBJ2-1 . TRBV6-5 . TGTGCCAGCAGTCTGTCTTGGGCGACCAACAATGAGCAGTTCTTC CASSLSWATNNEQFF
TRBJ1-4 . TRBV6-5 TRBD1 TGTGCCAGCAGTTACTCGGACAGGGAGGGAAAACTGTTTTTT CASSYSDREGKLFF
TRBJ1-5 . TRBV19 . TGTGCCACCGGTGGACACGGTCGGTTGAGGCCCCAGCATTTT CATGGHGRLRPQHF
TRBJ1-1 . TRBV7-9 . TGTGCCAGCAGCCGAGGGGACCTGAAGAACACTGAAGCTTTCTTT CASSRGDLKNTEAFF
TRBJ1-5 . TRBV27 . TGTGCCAGCAGTTCAAGGGGTCCACCTACCCAGGAGCAGCCCCAGCATTTT CASSSRGPPTQEQPQHF
TRBJ2-2 . TRBV2 . TGTGCCTCCCAAGGGGAGTTCACCGGGGAGCTGTTTTTT CASQGEFTGELFF
TRBJ1-6 . TRBV10-3 . TGTGCCATCAGTGAGGGCAGGTTGGATTCACCCCTCCACTTT CAISEGRLDSPLHF
TRBJ1-6 . TRBV19 TRBD1 TGTGCCAGTACATCCTCGACAGGGGGCCTATCACCCCTCCACTTT CASTSSTGGLSPLHF
TRBJ1-1 . TRBV18 TRBD1 TGTGCCAGCTCACCCTTAAACCCGACAGGGGGGAACACTGAAGCTTTCTTT CASSPLNPTGGNTEAFF
TRBJ2-7 . TRBV20-1 TRBD1 TGCAGTGCTAGTCCTGAGACAGGGGGCGACTACGAGCAGTACTTC CSASPETGGDYEQYF
TRBJ2-3 . TRBV6-5 TRBD1 TGTGCCAGCAGTTCCGCCGGGACAGGGGGGGGAGATACGCAGTATTTT CASSSAGTGGGDTQYF
TRBJ1-1 few TRBV10-3 . TGTGCCGCTCTAGGGACGGTGAACACTGAAGCTTTCTTT CAALGTVNTEAFF
TRBJ2-7 . TRBV11-3 . TGTGCCAGCAGCCCTAGAGGGCTCTACGAGCAGTACTTC CASSPRGLYEQYF
TRBJ1-3 . TRBV7-3 TRBD1 TGTGCCAGCAGCTTAACCCCGGGACAGGGAGACACCATATATTTT CASSLTPGQGDTIYF
TRBJ2-7 . TRBV28 TRBD1 TGTGCCAGCAGTCCGGGACAGTACTACGAGCAGTACTTC CASSPGQYYEQYF
TRBJ1-1 . TRBV19 . TGTGCCATACTTACAGGGCAAGCTTTCTTT CAILTGQAFF
TRBJ2-7 once TRBV5-1 TRBD2 TGCGCCAGCAGCCCGGGACTAGCGTACGAGCAGTACTTC CASSPGLAYEQYF
TRBJ2-4 . TRBV28 TRBD1 TGTGCCAGCAGTTTGAAGGGGGCTGGGGAGCGCCAAGCCAAAAACATTCAGTACTTC CASSLKGAGERQAKNIQYF
TRBJ1-2 . TRBV11-3 . TGTGCCAGCAGCCCGGAGACAGAAACCTATGGCTACACCTTC CASSPETETYGYTF
TRBJ2-1 . TRBV4-1 . TGCGCCAGCAGCCAAGCCTACTACGATGAGCAGTTCTTC CASSQAYYDEQFF
TRBJ1-4 . TRBV5-1 . TGCGCCAGCAGCCCAGGGGCAGGGGCGACTAATGAAAAACTGTTTTTT CASSPGAGATNEKLFF
TRBJ2-7 . TRBV27 TRBD2 TGTGCCAGCAGTTCCGGACTAGCGACGTACGAGCAGTACTTC CASSSGLATYEQYF
TRBJ2-2 . TRBV27 TRBD2 TGTGCCAGTCGGGGGGGCCACACCGGGGAGCTGTTTTTT CASRGGHTGELFF
TRBJ1-1 . TRBV11-3 . TGTGCCAGCACCGCGGGGAGGGAAGCTTTCTTT CASTAGREAFF
TRBJ2-4 . TRBV5-6 . TGTGCCAGCAGCTTGGACGGCAGCACTCTAGCCAAAAACATTCAGTACTTC CASSLDGSTLAKNIQYF
TRBJ2-5 . TRBV3-1/TRBV3-2 . TGTGCCAGCAGGAGGCGCGGACAAGAGACCCAGTACTTC CASRRRGQETQYF
TRBJ2-3 once TRBV11-2 . TGTGCCAGCAGCTTAGGGCTAGCTACAGATACGCAGTATTTT CASSLGLATDTQYF
TRBJ2-1 . TRBV9 . TGTGCCAGCAGTCAGGACCAAGGGTCTCTACAGGAGCAGTTCTTC CASSQDQGSLQEQFF
TRBJ2-1 . TRBV20-1 TRBD2 TGCAGTGCTAGTAGCGGGAGAGGTTACAATGAGCAGTTCTTC CSASSGRGYNEQFF
TRBJ1-3 . TRBV5-1 . TGCGCCAGCAGCTTCCCAGGTTCCTCTGGAAACACCATATATTTT CASSFPGSSGNTIYF
TRBJ1-3 . TRBV7-9 . TGTGCCAGCAGCCCCTCGGGGGCTGGAAACACCATATATTTT CASSPSGAGNTIYF
TRBJ1-5 . TRBV7-2 . TGTGCCAGCAGCGAAGGAGACAGGCAAAGGCCCCAGCATTTT CASSEGDRQRPQHF
TRBJ2-7 few TRBV15 TRBD1 TGTGCCACCAGCAGAGATGACGGGACAGAAATCTACGAGCAGTACTTC CATSRDDGTEIYEQYF
TRBJ2-2 . TRBV24-1 TRBD1 TGTGCCACCAGTGATTTAGACAGGGGAGACACCGGGGAGCTGTTTTTT CATSDLDRGDTGELFF
TRBJ2-7 . TRBV18 . TGTGCCAGCTCACCACTAGATCTGCCCCTGGGGTACTACGAGCAGTACTTC CASSPLDLPLGYYEQYF
TRBJ2-5 once TRBV29-1 . TGCAGCGTTAGAGTCGTCAGGGAGCAAGAGACCCAGTACTTC CSVRVVREQETQYF
TRBJ1-1 once TRBV10-3 . TGTGCCATCTCTCAAAGGGGGGAGGTGGAAGCTTTCTTT CAISQRGEVEAFF
TRBJ1-3 few TRBV13 . TGTGCCAGCAGCATACAGGGTACTCCTGGAAACACCATATATTTT CASSIQGTPGNTIYF
TRBJ2-7 . TRBV19 TRBD2 TGTGCCAGTAGTCTAGCGGGAGATGTAATCGAGCAGTACTTC CASSLAGDVIEQYF
TRBJ2-7 . TRBV27 . TGTGCCAGCTGGGGGCAGAGTCCCTACACCCCGTTCTACGAGCAGTACTTC CASWGQSPYTPFYEQYF
TRBJ1-1 . TRBV5-6 . TGTGCCAGCAGCTTGCAAGAAATCACTGAAGCTTTCTTT CASSLQEITEAFF
TRBJ1-2 . TRBV6-2/TRBV6-3 TRBD1 TGTGCCAGCAGTTCCACCCGGACAGGGTCTGGCTACACCTTC CASSSTRTGSGYTF
TRBJ1-5 . TRBV19 . TGTGCCAGTAGTATTCAATCCGGGGAAAATCAGCCCCAGCATTTT CASSIQSGENQPQHF
TRBJ1-4 . TRBV6-1 . TGTGCCAGCAGTGAAGGGAGCCTTGAAAAACTGTTTTTT CASSEGSLEKLFF
TRBJ1-5 . TRBV6-1 . TGTGCCAGCAGTGATGAGGGTTATAGCAATCAGCCCCAGCATTTT CASSDEGYSNQPQHF
TRBJ2-3 . TRBV11-3 . TGTGCCAGCAGCTTAGGAGGGGGAAGTGTATACACAGATACGCAGTATTTT CASSLGGGSVYTDTQYF
TRBJ2-2 . TRBV11-2 . TGTGCCAGCAGCTTACTGCGTAACGGGGAGCTGTTTTTT CASSLLRNGELFF